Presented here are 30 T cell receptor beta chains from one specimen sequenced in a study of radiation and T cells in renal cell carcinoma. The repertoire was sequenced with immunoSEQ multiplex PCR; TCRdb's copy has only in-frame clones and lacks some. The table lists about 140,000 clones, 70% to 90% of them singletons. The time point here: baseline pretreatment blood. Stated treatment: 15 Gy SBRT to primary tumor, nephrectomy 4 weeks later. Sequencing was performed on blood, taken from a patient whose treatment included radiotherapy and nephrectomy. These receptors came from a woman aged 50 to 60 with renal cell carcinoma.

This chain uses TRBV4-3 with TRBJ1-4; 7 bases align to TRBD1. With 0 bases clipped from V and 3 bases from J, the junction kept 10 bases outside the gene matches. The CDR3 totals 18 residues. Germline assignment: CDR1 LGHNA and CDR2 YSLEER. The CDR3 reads CASSQEAFRQGPNEKLFF. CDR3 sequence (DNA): TGCGCCAGCAGCCAAGAAGCGTTCCGACAGGGACCTAATGAAAAACTGTTTTTT.

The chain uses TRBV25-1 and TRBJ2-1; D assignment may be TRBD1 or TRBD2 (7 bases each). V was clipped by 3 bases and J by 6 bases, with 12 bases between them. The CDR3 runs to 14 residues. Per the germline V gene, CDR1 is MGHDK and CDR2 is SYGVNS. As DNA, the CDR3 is TGTGCCAGCAGTGATACAGGGGAGGGCAATGAGCAGTTCTTC. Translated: CASSDTGEGNEQFF.

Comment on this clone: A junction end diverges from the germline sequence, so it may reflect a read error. This CDR3 is CASSLRSYEQYF. The CDR3 nucleotides read TGTGCTAGCAGTCTTCGTTCCTACGAGCAGTACTTC. The gene calls are TRBV7-7 and TRBJ2-7; D is undetermined. Germline loops: CDR1 SSHAT, CDR2 FNYEAQ (reference sequence). The CDR3 consists of 12 residues.

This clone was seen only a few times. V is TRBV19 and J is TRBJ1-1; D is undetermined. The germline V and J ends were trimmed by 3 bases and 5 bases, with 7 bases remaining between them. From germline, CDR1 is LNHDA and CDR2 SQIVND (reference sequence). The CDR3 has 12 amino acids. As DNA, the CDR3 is TGTGCCAGTAGTATTGAAGGGACTGAAGCTTTCTTT. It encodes CASSIEGTEAFF. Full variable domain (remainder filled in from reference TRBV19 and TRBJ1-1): DGGITQSPKYLFRKEGQNVTLSCEQNLNHDAMYWYRQDPGQGLRLIYYSQIVNDFQKGDIAEGYSVSREKKESFPLTVTSAQKNPTAFYLCASSIEGTEAFFGQGTRLTVV.

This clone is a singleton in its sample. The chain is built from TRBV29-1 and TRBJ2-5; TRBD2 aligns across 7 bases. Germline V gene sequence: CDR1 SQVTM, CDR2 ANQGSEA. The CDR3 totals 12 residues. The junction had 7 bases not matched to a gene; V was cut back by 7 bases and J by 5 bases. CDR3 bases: TGCAGCGGCCAGACTAGCTGGGAGACCCAGTACTTC. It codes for CSGQTSWETQYF.

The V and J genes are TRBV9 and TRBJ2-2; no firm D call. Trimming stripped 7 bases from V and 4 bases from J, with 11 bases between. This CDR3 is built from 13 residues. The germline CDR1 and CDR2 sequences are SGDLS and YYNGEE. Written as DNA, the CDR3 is TGTGCCAGCTCCACGTTGCCCACCGGGGAGCTGTTTTTT. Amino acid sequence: CASSTLPTGELFF.

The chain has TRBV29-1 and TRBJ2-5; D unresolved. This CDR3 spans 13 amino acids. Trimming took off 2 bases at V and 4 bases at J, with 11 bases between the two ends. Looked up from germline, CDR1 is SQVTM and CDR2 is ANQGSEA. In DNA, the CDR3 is TGCAGCGTTGAACGCAGCCCGGGAGAGACCCAGTACTTC. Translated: CSVERSPGETQYF.

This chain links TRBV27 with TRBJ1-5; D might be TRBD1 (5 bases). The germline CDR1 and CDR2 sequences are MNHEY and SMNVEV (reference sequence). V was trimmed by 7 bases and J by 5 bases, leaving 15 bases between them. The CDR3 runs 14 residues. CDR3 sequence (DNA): TGTGCCAGCAAGGCACTTCAAGGGGATCAGCCCCAGCATTTT. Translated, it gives CASKALQGDQPQHF.

CDR3 loop: CSVDRQGTDTQYF. CDR3 DNA sequence: TGCAGCGTTGACCGACAGGGGACAGATACGCAGTATTTT. V gene TRBV29-1 combines with J gene TRBJ2-3; 8 nucleotides align to TRBD1. In germline, CDR1 is SQVTM, CDR2 ANQGSEA. Trimming took 3 bases from V and 3 from J; bases not matched to a gene: 2. The CDR3 covers 13 residues.

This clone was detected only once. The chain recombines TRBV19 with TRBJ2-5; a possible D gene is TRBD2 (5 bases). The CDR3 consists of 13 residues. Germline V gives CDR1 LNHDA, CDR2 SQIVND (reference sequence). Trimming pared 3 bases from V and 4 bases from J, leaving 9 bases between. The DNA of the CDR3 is TGTGCCAGTAGTATCGGGATGAGAGAGACCCAGTACTTC. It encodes CASSIGMRETQYF.

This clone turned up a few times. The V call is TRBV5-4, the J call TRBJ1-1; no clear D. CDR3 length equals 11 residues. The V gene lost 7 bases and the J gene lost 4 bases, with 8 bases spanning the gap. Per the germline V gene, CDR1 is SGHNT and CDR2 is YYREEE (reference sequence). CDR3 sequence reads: CASGTSTEAFF. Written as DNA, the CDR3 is TGTGCCAGCGGTACTAGCACTGAAGCTTTCTTT.

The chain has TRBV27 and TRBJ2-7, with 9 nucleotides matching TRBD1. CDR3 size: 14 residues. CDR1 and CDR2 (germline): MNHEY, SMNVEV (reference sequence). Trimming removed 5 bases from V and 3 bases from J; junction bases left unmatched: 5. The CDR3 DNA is TGTGCCAGCAGTCCCGGGACAGGGCACTACGAGCAGTACTTC. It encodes CASSPGTGHYEQYF.

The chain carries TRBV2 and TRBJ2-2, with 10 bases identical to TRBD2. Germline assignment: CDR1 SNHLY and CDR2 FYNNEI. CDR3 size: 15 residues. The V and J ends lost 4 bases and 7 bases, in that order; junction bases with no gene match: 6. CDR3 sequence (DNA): TGTGCCAGCAGTGTAGAACTAGCGGGACACGGGGAGCTGTTTTTT. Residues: CASSVELAGHGELFF. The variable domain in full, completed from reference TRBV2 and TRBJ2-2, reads EPEVTQTPSHQVTQMGQEVILRCVPISNHLYFYWYRQILGQKVEFLVSFYNNEISEKSEIFDDQFSVERPDGSNFTLKIRSTKLEDSAMYFCASSVELAGHGELFFGEGSRLTVL.

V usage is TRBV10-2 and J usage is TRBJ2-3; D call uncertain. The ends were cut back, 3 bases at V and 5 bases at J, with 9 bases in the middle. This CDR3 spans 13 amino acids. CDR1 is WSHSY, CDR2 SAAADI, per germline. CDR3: CASSDSRVDTQYF. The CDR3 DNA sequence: TGCGCCAGCAGTGACAGTAGAGTAGATACGCAGTATTTT.

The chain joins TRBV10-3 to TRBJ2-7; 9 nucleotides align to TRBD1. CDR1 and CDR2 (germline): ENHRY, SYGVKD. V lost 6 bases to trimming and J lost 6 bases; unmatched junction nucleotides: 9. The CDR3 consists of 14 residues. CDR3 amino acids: CAISVPGTGSEQYF. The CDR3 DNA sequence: TGTGCCATCAGCGTCCCCGGGACAGGGTCCGAGCAGTACTTC.

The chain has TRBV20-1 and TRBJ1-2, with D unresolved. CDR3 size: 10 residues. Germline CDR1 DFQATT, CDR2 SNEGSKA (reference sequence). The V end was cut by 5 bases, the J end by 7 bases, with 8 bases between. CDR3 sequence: CSAAGGGYTF. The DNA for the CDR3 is TGCAGTGCTGCCGGCGGTGGCTACACCTTC.

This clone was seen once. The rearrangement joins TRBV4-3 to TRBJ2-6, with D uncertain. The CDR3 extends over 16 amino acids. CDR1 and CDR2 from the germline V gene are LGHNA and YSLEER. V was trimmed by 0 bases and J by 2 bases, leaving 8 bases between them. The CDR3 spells CASSQDSRAGANVLTF. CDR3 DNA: TGCGCCAGCAGCCAAGATTCAAGGGCTGGGGCCAACGTCCTGACTTTC.

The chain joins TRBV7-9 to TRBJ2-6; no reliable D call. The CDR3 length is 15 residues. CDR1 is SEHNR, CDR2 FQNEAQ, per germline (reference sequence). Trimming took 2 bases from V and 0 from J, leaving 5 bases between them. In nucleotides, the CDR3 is TGTGCCAGCAGCTTATTCAACTCTGGGGCCAACGTCCTGACTTTC. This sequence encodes CASSLFNSGANVLTF. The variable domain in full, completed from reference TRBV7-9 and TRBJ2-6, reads DTGVSQNPRHKITKRGQNVTFRCDPISEHNRLYWYRQTLGQGPEFLTYFQNEAQLEKSRLLSDRFSAERPKGSFSTLEIQRTEQGDSAMYLCASSLFNSGANVLTFGAGSRLTVL.

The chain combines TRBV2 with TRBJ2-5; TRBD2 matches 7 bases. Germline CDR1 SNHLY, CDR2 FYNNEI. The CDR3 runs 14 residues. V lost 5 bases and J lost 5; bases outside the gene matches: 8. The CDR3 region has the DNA TGTGCCAGCAGTCAGGACGGGGAGGGGGAGACCCAGTACTTC. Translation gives CASSQDGEGETQYF.

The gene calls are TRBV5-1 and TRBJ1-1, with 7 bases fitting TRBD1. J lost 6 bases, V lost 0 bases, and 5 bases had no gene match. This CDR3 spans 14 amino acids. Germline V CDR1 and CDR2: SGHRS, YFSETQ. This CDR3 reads CASSLAQGGAEAFF. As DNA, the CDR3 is TGCGCCAGCAGCTTGGCCCAGGGGGGAGCTGAAGCTTTCTTT.

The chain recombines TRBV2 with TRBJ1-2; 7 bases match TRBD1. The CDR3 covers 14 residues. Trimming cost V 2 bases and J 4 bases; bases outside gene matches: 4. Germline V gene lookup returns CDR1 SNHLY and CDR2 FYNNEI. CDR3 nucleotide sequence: TGTGCCAGCAGTGAATCGGGACAGTTCTATGGCTACACCTTC. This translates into CASSESGQFYGYTF.

The CDR3 DNA reads TGTGCCAGCAGCTTGGGGCCGGATATGAACACTGAAGCTTTCTTT. It is translated as CASSLGPDMNTEAFF. The J gene is TRBJ1-1, the V gene TRBV5-4, with D unclear. The ends were cut back, 0 bases at V and 0 bases at J, with 9 bases in the middle. In germline, CDR1 is SGHNT, CDR2 YYREEE (reference sequence). CDR3 size: 15 residues. The whole variable domain, remainder taken from reference TRBV5-4 and TRBJ1-1, is ETGVTQSPTHLIKTRGQQVTLRCSSQSGHNTVSWYQQALGQGPQFIFQYYREEENGRGNFPPRFSGLQFPNYSSELNVNALELDDSALYLCASSLGPDMNTEAFFGQGTRLTVV.

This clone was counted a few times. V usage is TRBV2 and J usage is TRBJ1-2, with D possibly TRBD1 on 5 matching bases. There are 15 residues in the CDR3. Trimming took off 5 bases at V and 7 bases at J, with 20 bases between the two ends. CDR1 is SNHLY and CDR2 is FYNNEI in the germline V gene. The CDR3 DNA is TGTGCCAGCAGTCGGGGCGGTGGGTCAGGGCTTGGCTACACCTTC. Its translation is CASSRGGGSGLGYTF.

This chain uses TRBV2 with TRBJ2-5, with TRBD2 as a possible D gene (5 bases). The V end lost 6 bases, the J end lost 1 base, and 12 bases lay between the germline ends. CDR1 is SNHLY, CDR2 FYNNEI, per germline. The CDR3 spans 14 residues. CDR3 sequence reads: CASREVGIQETQYF. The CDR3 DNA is TGTGCCAGCAGGGAGGTGGGGATCCAAGAGACCCAGTACTTC.

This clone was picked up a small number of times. The CDR3, as DNA: TGCGCCAGCAGCTCAGAGGTCCTGAACACTGAAGCTTTCTTT. This gives the protein CASSSEVLNTEAFF. The chain couples TRBV4-3 to TRBJ1-1, with D unclear. Germline CDR1 LGHNA, CDR2 YSLEER. V was clipped by 5 bases and J by 0 bases, with 10 bases between them. The CDR3 totals 14 residues.

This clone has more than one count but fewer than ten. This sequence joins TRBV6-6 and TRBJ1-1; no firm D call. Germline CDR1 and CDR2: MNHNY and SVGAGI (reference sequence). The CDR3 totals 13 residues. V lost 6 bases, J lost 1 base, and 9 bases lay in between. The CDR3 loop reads CASRAYRNTEAFF. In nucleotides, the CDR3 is TGTGCCAGCAGGGCTTACAGGAACACTGAAGCTTTCTTT.

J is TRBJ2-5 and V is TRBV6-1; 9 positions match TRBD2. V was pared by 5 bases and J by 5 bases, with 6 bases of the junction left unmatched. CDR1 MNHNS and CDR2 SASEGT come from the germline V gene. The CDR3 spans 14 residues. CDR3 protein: CASSPSGAGETQYF. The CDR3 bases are TGTGCCAGCAGTCCTAGCGGGGCGGGGGAGACCCAGTACTTC.

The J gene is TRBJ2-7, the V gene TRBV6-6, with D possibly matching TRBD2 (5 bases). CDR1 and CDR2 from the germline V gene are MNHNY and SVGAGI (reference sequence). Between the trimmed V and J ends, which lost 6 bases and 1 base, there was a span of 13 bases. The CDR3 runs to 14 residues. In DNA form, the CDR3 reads TGTGCCAGCAGCTATATACGGGAATCCTACGAGCAGTACTTC. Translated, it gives CASSYIRESYEQYF.

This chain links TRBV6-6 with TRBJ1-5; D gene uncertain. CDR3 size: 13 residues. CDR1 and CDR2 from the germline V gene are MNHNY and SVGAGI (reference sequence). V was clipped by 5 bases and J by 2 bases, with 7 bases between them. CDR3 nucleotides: TGTGCCAGCAGTGACCGTGGCAATCAGCCCCAGCATTTT. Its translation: CASSDRGNQPQHF.

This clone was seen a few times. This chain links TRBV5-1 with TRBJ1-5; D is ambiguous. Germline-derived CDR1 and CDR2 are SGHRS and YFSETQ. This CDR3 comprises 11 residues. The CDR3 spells CESLYSQPQHF. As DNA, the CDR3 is TGCGAGTCATTGTATAGTCAGCCCCAGCATTTT.